The next 31 T cell receptor beta chains were all read from a single sample in a study of T cells in Graves' hyperthyroidism and ophthalmopathy. Authors of the study amplified TCR beta CDR3 regions from RNA transcripts. The TCR CDR3 first-round RT-PCR relied on the HTBI primer set. TCRdb independently ran MiXCR on the multiplex PCR reads; one entry per CDR3 protein. The sample consists of 450,000 to 500,000 distinct CDR3 sequences, under 25% of them appearing once. The material sequenced was blood. Receptors were obtained from a woman in her seventies with Graves' ophthalmopathy.

This clonotype appeared many times. This sequence joins TRBV7-2 and TRBJ1-1; no clear D gene. CDR3 length: 14 residues. The V gene lost 5 bases and the J gene lost 1 base, with 11 bases spanning the gap. From germline, CDR1 is SGHTA and CDR2 FQGNSA. CDR3 region: CASSRGRENTEAFF. Written as DNA, the CDR3 is TGTGCCAGCAGCCGAGGAAGGGAGAACACTGAAGCTTTCTTT.

This chain uses TRBV5-1 with TRBJ1-2; D is unclear. The CDR3 has 14 amino acids. Trimming left V 5 bases short and J 2 bases short, with 13 bases between. Germline values: CDR1 SGHRS, CDR2 YFSETQ. The CDR3 DNA is TGCGCCAGCAGTATCCCCCGGCAGAACTATGGCTACACCTTC. This encodes CASSIPRQNYGYTF.

This clonotype was counted ten times or more. The chain links TRBV14 to TRBJ2-2; D ambiguous. V was trimmed by 4 bases and J by 6 bases, leaving 9 bases between them. This CDR3 is 13 amino acids long. From germline, CDR1 is SGHDN and CDR2 FVKESK. CDR3 region: CASSPVRAGELFF. Here the CDR3 DNA reads TGTGCCAGCAGCCCTGTAAGGGCCGGGGAGCTGTTTTTT.

Worth noting for this clonotype: The germline gene is not matched at one end of the junction; a read error may be the cause. V gene TRBV2 combines with J gene TRBJ2-5, with 9 positions matching TRBD2. The CDR3 has 14 residues. Germline CDR1 and CDR2: SNHLY and FYNNEI. The CDR3 sequence: CVSTIAGAYPTQYF. The CDR3 nucleotides read TGTGTCAGCACAATAGCGGGAGCGTATCCGACCCAGTACTTC.

In its sample, this clonotype was seen many times. The genes are TRBV28 and TRBJ2-5; D tentatively fits TRBD1 or TRBD2 (5 bases each). The germline V gene encodes CDR1 MDHEN and CDR2 SYDVKM. V lost 2 bases to trimming and J lost 2 bases, with 15 bases between them. The CDR3 is 16 amino acids. The CDR3 here is CASSLIRMGEQETQYF. The CDR3 DNA reads TGTGCCAGCAGTTTAATCCGTATGGGGGAACAAGAGACCCAGTACTTC. Using reference TRBV28 and TRBJ2-5 for the parts outside the CDR3, the full variable domain is DVKVTQSSRYLVKRTGEKVFLECVQDMDHENMFWYRQDPGLGLRLIYFSYDVKMKEKGDIPEGYSVSREKKERFSLILESASTNQTSMYLCASSLIRMGEQETQYFGPGTRLLVL.

The chain combines TRBV6-1 with TRBJ2-7; 10 bases agree with TRBD1. This CDR3 is built from 14 residues. The germline CDR1 and CDR2 sequences are MNHNS and SASEGT. The V and J ends lost 4 bases and 5 bases, in that order; junction bases with no gene match: 5. The CDR3 nucleotides are TGTGCCAGCAGTGTCCGGGACAGGGGCGACGAGCAGTACTTC. It encodes CASSVRDRGDEQYF.

The rearrangement joins TRBV7-3 to TRBJ2-2; D may be TRBD1 (5 bases). Looked up from germline, CDR1 is SGHTA and CDR2 is FQGTGA. V was pared by 7 bases and J by 6 bases, with 12 bases between. This CDR3 has 13 residues. CDR3 loop: CASKEGAAGELFF. The CDR3 bases are TGTGCCAGCAAGGAAGGGGCTGCCGGGGAGCTGTTTTTT.

This clonotype came up many times. J is TRBJ2-1 and V is TRBV2; 11 nucleotides line up with TRBD1. Per the germline V gene, CDR1 is SNHLY and CDR2 is FYNNEI. V shed 4 bases and J 7 bases; nucleotides not matched to a gene: 3. The CDR3 spans 14 residues. The CDR3 region has the DNA TGTGCCAGCAGTGGGGGACAGGGGGTAAATGAGCAGTTCTTC. Residues: CASSGGQGVNEQFF.

There are a few counts of this clonotype. V usage is TRBV7-9 and J usage is TRBJ2-1; D might be TRBD1 or TRBD2, each matching 6 bases. The CDR3 consists of 13 residues. Per germline, CDR1 SEHNR and CDR2 FQNEAQ (reference sequence). Trimming pared 5 bases from V and 12 bases from J, leaving 17 bases between. This CDR3 reads CASSQQLKGGQFF. In nucleotides, the CDR3 is TGTGCCAGCAGCCAACAACTAAAGGGGGGGCAGTTCTTC.

The chain joins TRBV30 to TRBJ2-1; D is unresolved. The CDR3 loop spans 13 amino acids. V gave up 3 bases and J gave up 5 bases, with 11 bases separating them. Germline V gene lookup returns CDR1 GTSNPN and CDR2 SVGIG (reference sequence). CDR3 amino acids: CAWSVQIDNEQFF. The CDR3 DNA is TGTGCCTGGAGCGTCCAGATTGACAATGAGCAGTTCTTC. The whole variable domain, filled in from reference TRBV30 and TRBJ2-1, reads SQTIHQWPATLVQPVGSPLSLECTVEGTSNPNLYWYRQAAGRGLQLLFYSVGIGQISSEVPQNLSASRPQDRQFILSSKKLLLSDSGFYLCAWSVQIDNEQFFGPGTRLTVL.

As for this clonotype: This may be a read error: a much more frequent sequence differs by one nucleotide. The chain's CDR3 is CASSQVTGRETYEQYF. CDR3 nucleotides: TGTGCCAGCAGCCAGGTTACCGGGAGGGAAACCTACGAGCAGTACTTC. This rearrangement joins TRBV7-2 to TRBJ2-7, with 8 bases matching TRBD2. Trimming removed 5 bases from V and 2 bases from J; junction bases left unmatched: 11. The CDR3 length is 16 residues. Germline V gene sequence: CDR1 SGHTA, CDR2 FQGNSA.

This clonotype was counted ten times or more. The V gene is TRBV13, the J gene TRBJ1-2; 9 bases align to TRBD1. V shed 3 bases, J shed 12 bases, and the junction held 8 bases outside the gene matches. This CDR3 region has 13 residues. Germline assignment: CDR1 PRHDT and CDR2 FYEKMQ (reference sequence). The CDR3: CASSFGPGQGHTF. DNA for the CDR3: TGTGCCAGCAGCTTTGGCCCAGGACAGGGGCACACCTTC. The whole variable domain, filled in from reference TRBV13 and TRBJ1-2, reads AAGVIQSPRHLIKEKRETATLKCYPIPRHDTVYWYQQGPGQDPQFLISFYEKMQSDKGSIPDRFSAQQFSDYHSELNMSSLELGDSALYFCASSFGPGQGHTFGSGTRLTVV.

As regards this clonotype: A read error may explain this, as a much larger clone is one base away. The rearrangement links TRBV7-2 to TRBJ1-1, with D perhaps matching TRBD1 (5 bases). V lost 5 bases, J lost 0 bases, and 10 bases lay in between. The length of the CDR3 is 14 residues. Germline V gene sequence: CDR1 SGHTA, CDR2 FQGNSA. CDR3: CASSPGRVNTEAFF. The CDR3 DNA reads as TGTGCCAGCAGCCCGGGACGGGTGAACACTGAAGCTTTCTTT.

This clonotype has a handful of counts. The gene calls are TRBV28 and TRBJ2-7, with 11 positions matching TRBD1. V gave up 4 bases and J gave up 3 bases; unmatched junction bases: 5. In germline, CDR1 is MDHEN, CDR2 SYDVKM. There are 15 residues in the CDR3. CDR3 sequence reads: CASSSPGTGGYEQYF. CDR3 nucleotide sequence: TGTGCCAGCAGTTCCCCCGGGACAGGGGGCTACGAGCAGTACTTC.

Ten or more counts support this clonotype. This chain links TRBV20-1 with TRBJ2-1, with TRBD2 identical over 8 bases. Losses at the gene ends were 0 bases for V and 10 bases for J; bases not matched to a gene: 11. CDR1 is DFQATT and CDR2 is SNEGSKA in the germline V gene (reference sequence). This CDR3 region has 15 residues. CDR3 loop: CSARDLRSGSGEQFF. CDR3 nucleotide sequence: TGCAGTGCTAGAGATCTGAGGAGCGGGAGTGGGGAGCAGTTCTTC.

V and J are TRBV12-3 or TRBV12-4 and TRBJ2-7; possibly TRBD1 for D (5 bases). Trimming pared 3 bases from V and 6 bases from J, leaving 9 bases between. The CDR3 spans 12 residues. CDR3 residues: CASSFYGAEQYF. The CDR3 DNA follows: TGTGCCAGCAGTTTTTATGGGGCCGAGCAGTACTTC.

This chain joins TRBV6-1 and TRBJ1-2; D is possibly TRBD1 (5 bases). This CDR3 has 11 amino acids. Germline V gives CDR1 MNHNS, CDR2 SASEGT. V was shortened by 8 bases and J by 6 bases, with 10 bases between the two germline ends. CDR3 protein: CASGQGDGYTF. DNA of the CDR3: TGTGCCAGCGGGCAGGGAGATGGCTACACCTTC.

In its sample, this clonotype was seen many times. The chain uses TRBV6-1 and TRBJ1-2, with D hard to call. Trimming stripped 3 bases from V and 5 bases from J, with 10 bases between. Germline lookup yields CDR1 MNHNS and CDR2 SASEGT. The CDR3 spans 13 residues. In nucleotides, the CDR3 is TGTGCCAGCAGTGACAACGTGGGATATGGCTACACCTTC. Translating it yields CASSDNVGYGYTF.

V gene TRBV7-6 combines with J gene TRBJ2-7, with 8 bases fitting TRBD2. CDR3 length: 14 residues. Germline values: CDR1 SGHVS, CDR2 FNYEAQ. Trimming removed 4 bases from V and 6 bases from J; junction bases left unmatched: 8. CDR3 sequence reads: CASSSQAGESEQYF. The CDR3, as DNA: TGTGCCAGCAGCTCTCAAGCGGGAGAAAGCGAGCAGTACTTC.

The chain is built from TRBV15 and TRBJ2-3; 10 bases align to TRBD2. The CDR3 has 18 amino acids. Germline V gives CDR1 LNHNV, CDR2 YYDKDF (reference sequence). The J segment lost 6 bases and the V segment lost 1 base, leaving 13 bases of the junction unmatched. CDR3 nucleotides: TGTGCCACCAGCAGAGGGGCTAGCGGGAGTTTAGGGTCGGATACGCAGTATTTT. Translated, it gives CATSRGASGSLGSDTQYF.

The V gene is TRBV4-1, the J gene TRBJ2-3; D ambiguous. CDR3 length: 15 residues. V shed 1 base and J shed 2 bases, with 10 bases lying between them. The germline V gene encodes CDR1 MGHRA and CDR2 YSYEKL. The CDR3 region is CASSQGPTITDTQYF. CDR3 nucleotide sequence: TGCGCCAGCAGCCAAGGCCCGACGATCACAGATACGCAGTATTTT.

The genes are TRBV7-2 and TRBJ1-3, with unresolved D. Trimming removed 3 bases from V and 4 bases from J, with 7 bases in between. The length of the CDR3 is 13 residues. The germline CDR1 and CDR2 sequences are SGHTA and FQGNSA. CDR3: CASSFLIGNTIYF. In DNA, the CDR3 is TGTGCCAGCAGCTTTTTAATAGGAAACACCATATATTTT.

The CDR3 coding sequence is TGCGCCAGCAGCCAAACAGGGGTCTCTGGGGCCAACGTCCTGACTTTC. This codes for CASSQTGVSGANVLTF. The rearrangement uses TRBV4-3 and TRBJ2-6, with 7 nucleotides matching TRBD1. After removal of 2 bases from V and 0 bases from J, the junction contained 1 base not matched to a gene. The CDR3 is made up of 16 amino acids. The germline gives CDR1 LGHNA, CDR2 YSLEER.

This clonotype was counted between two and nine times. The chain employs TRBV2 and TRBJ1-2, with TRBD1 matching 10 bases. This CDR3 region has 13 residues. Germline lookup yields CDR1 SNHLY and CDR2 FYNNEI. V shed 9 bases and J 6 bases; nucleotides not matched to a gene: 7. The CDR3 loop reads CASTTGTGDGYTF. CDR3 DNA sequence: TGTGCCAGTACCACCGGGACAGGGGATGGCTACACCTTC.

Many counts were recorded for this clonotype. The V and J genes are TRBV6-1 and TRBJ1-1; D is perhaps TRBD1 (5 bases). The V gene's germline CDR1 is MNHNS and CDR2 SASEGT. V lost 4 bases and J lost 3, with 9 bases in between. The CDR3 consists of 13 residues. In nucleotides, the CDR3 is TGTGCCAGCAGTGCCCAGGGAGACACTGAAGCTTTCTTT. Translated, it gives CASSAQGDTEAFF.

This clonotype has a count of ten or more. The chain recombines TRBV28 with TRBJ2-1; TRBD2 aligns across 12 bases. V dropped 2 bases and J dropped 8; count of bases not matched to a gene: 13. This CDR3 has 18 residues. CDR1 is MDHEN, CDR2 SYDVKM, per germline. For the CDR3, the DNA is TGTGCCAGCAGTTTACCCTCTGGGCTAGCGGGAGGGATCGATGAGCAGTTCTTC. It codes for CASSLPSGLAGGIDEQFF. Full variable domain (outside the CDR3, taken from reference TRBV28 and TRBJ2-1): DVKVTQSSRYLVKRTGEKVFLECVQDMDHENMFWYRQDPGLGLRLIYFSYDVKMKEKGDIPEGYSVSREKKERFSLILESASTNQTSMYLCASSLPSGLAGGIDEQFFGPGTRLTVL.

This clonotype was detected ten times or more. V and J are TRBV20-1 and TRBJ2-1, with 12 bases identical to TRBD2. With 3 bases clipped from V and 9 bases from J, the junction kept 6 bases outside the gene matches. The CDR3 runs 14 residues. The germline V gene encodes CDR1 DFQATT and CDR2 SNEGSKA (reference sequence). The CDR3 region is CSASRTSGEGEQFF. The CDR3 DNA follows: TGCAGTGCTAGCCGGACTAGCGGGGAGGGTGAGCAGTTCTTC.

This clonotype was detected many times. The chain is built from TRBV2 and TRBJ1-1, with 10 bases matching TRBD1. Germline V gene sequence: CDR1 SNHLY, CDR2 FYNNEI. This CDR3 has 16 residues. V lost 4 bases to trimming and J lost 1 base; unmatched junction nucleotides: 6. CDR3 coding DNA: TGTGCCAGCAGTGGACAGGGGGCATGGAGGAACACTGAAGCTTTCTTT. Its translation is CASSGQGAWRNTEAFF.

This clonotype was detected many times. The rearrangement joins TRBV2 to TRBJ1-1; no clear D gene. Trimming left V 0 bases short and J 6 bases short, with 17 bases between. CDR1 and CDR2 from the germline V gene are SNHLY and FYNNEI. CDR3 length: 16 residues. This chain's CDR3 is CASSEARRGRYAEAFF. The CDR3 region has the DNA TGTGCCAGCAGTGAAGCGCGAAGAGGGAGGTACGCTGAAGCTTTCTTT.

The gene calls are TRBV6-1 and TRBJ1-6, with D uncertain. CDR1 MNHNS and CDR2 SASEGT come from the germline V gene. With 1 base removed from V and 5 bases from J, the gap between germline ends came to 6 bases. CDR3 size: 14 residues. The CDR3 bases are TGTGCCAGCAGTGAAGTCCGCCATAATTCACCCCTCCACTTT. The encoded protein is CASSEVRHNSPLHF.

The rearrangement links TRBV24-1 to TRBJ2-5, with D uncertain. There are 11 residues in the CDR3. Germline V gene sequence: CDR1 KGHDR, CDR2 SFDVKD. Trimming removed 2 bases from V and 7 bases from J, with 4 bases in between. CDR3 nucleotide sequence: TGTGCCACCAGTGATTCCGGGACCCAGTACTTC. This gives the protein CATSDSGTQYF.